This T cell receptor (beta chain) was sequenced in a study of CD8+ T cells in alopecia areata. This clone has a handful of counts. Its matching antigen is unknown. The CDR3 extends over 13 amino acids. Germline assignment: CDR1 GTSNPN and CDR2 SVGIG (reference sequence). V shed 2 bases and J shed 2 bases, with 10 bases lying between them. The sorting of PBMCs gave CD4+ and CD8+ T cells. The sequencing template was cDNA reverse transcribed from extracted RNA. Sequenced by immunoSEQ multiplex PCR; TCRdb stores in-frame clones only, minus some. This repertoire shows under 150,000 clones, approximately 60% found once; its top ten account for 35% to 40%. Study results and limitations: Among the cells sequenced in scalp samples are also the resident alphabeta T cells of normal skin. Alopecia totalis/universalis scalp especially showed more expanded CD8+ clones than normal scalp. Unlike in mice, where it was clearer, TCR sharing across patients was less clear, possibly HLA-related.

Sequenced: CD8+ T cells sorted from blood. This sequence originates from a human donor in good health. The rearrangement joins TRBV30 to TRBJ2-7; D remains ambiguous. CDR3 sequence reads: CAWSSATTYEQYF. The CDR3 nucleotides are TGTGCCTGGAGTAGTGCCACAACCTACGAGCAGTACTTC.